These 25 T cell receptor beta chains came from one sample sequenced in a study of metastatic and nonmetastatic thyroid tumors. TCRdb re-processed the PCR reads through MiXCR. This sample carries just under 9,500 clones, approximately 31% of them seen once, and the ten largest clones take under 20%. Thyroid surgery took place with no prior treatment in any patient. Sequences were obtained from adjacent normal tissue. These receptor sequences come from a female donor with papillary thyroid cancer or a benign thyroid nodule (not recorded which). Some clones in this sample may be carry-over from other donors' samples.

This clone was observed a handful of times. This chain links TRBV6-1 with TRBJ2-5; the match to TRBD1 covers 7 bases. With V trimmed by 3 bases and J by 4 bases, 14 bases remained unmatched. Germline V CDR1 and CDR2: MNHNS, SASEGT. CDR3 length: 17 residues. In DNA form, the CDR3 reads TGTGCCAGCAGTGATAAGGGCTTACAGGGGTTGGGAGAGACCCAGTACTTC. Its translation: CASSDKGLQGLGETQYF.

The chain has TRBV6-1 and TRBJ1-1; D unresolved. The CDR3 length is 12 residues. Germline V CDR1 and CDR2: MNHNS, SASEGT. V lost 6 bases and J lost 7, with 12 bases in between. CDR3 nucleotides: TGTGCCAGCAGCCTCCGTTTGGTTGAAGCTTTCTTT. Protein: CASSLRLVEAFF.

CDR3 nucleotides: TGTGCCAGCAGAAACAGGGGAAGCACAGATACGCAGTATTTT. This encodes CASRNRGSTDTQYF. V is TRBV2 and J is TRBJ2-3; 7 positions agree with TRBD1. With V trimmed by 6 bases and J by 0 bases, 3 bases remained unmatched. The CDR3 has 14 residues. CDR1 SNHLY and CDR2 FYNNEI come from the germline V gene.

A few counts support this clone. The chain recombines TRBV28 with TRBJ2-5, with 9 bases that match TRBD1. The germline gives CDR1 MDHEN, CDR2 SYDVKM. Germline trimming cut 1 base from V and 4 bases from J; bases unmatched to any gene: 10. This CDR3 has 17 amino acids. The CDR3: CASSLYPDRGRVETQYF. CDR3 nucleotides: TGTGCCAGCAGTTTATACCCGGACAGGGGCAGGGTAGAGACCCAGTACTTC.

The chain recombines TRBV28 with TRBJ2-1; tentatively, D is TRBD1 (5 bases). The CDR3 is 18 amino acids. The V end was cut by 2 bases, the J end by 2 bases, with 19 bases between. CDR1 and CDR2 (germline): MDHEN, SYDVKM. Here the CDR3 reads CASSLMIWVRQTYNEQFF. The CDR3 region has the DNA TGTGCCAGCAGTTTAATGATCTGGGTGAGACAGACCTACAATGAGCAGTTCTTC.

This clone is medium-sized. This rearrangement joins TRBV6-6 to TRBJ2-1; 11 nucleotides line up with TRBD2. The J segment lost 5 bases and the V segment lost 0 bases, leaving 3 bases of the junction unmatched. From germline, CDR1 is MNHNY and CDR2 SVGAGI (reference sequence). The CDR3 covers 16 residues. CDR3 coding DNA: TGTGCCAGCAGTTACTCCCTAGCGGGAGGTAACAATGAGCAGTTCTTC. This encodes CASSYSLAGGNNEQFF.

On this clone itself: The junction and the germline gene differ at one end; a read error may be behind it. This chain uses TRBV19 with TRBJ1-6; D not resolved. The CDR3 consists of 14 residues. Germline V lookup: CDR1 LNHDA, CDR2 SQIVND (reference sequence). The chain's CDR3 is CTSSIRVGNSPLHF. CDR3 sequence (DNA): TGTACCAGTAGTATAAGGGTTGGGAATTCACCCCTCCACTTT.

As to this clone: The junction shows a germline mismatch at one end, possibly a read error. V usage is TRBV10-3 and J usage is TRBJ2-7; tentative D call: TRBD2 (5 bases). CDR1 ENHRY and CDR2 SYGVKD come from the germline V gene. The CDR3 extends over 14 amino acids. CDR3 sequence (DNA): TGTGCCATCAGCCCATCCGGGATCTCCCACGAGCAGTACTTC. It translates to CAISPSGISHEQYF.

This clone was picked up a small number of times. The rearrangement links TRBV20-1 to TRBJ1-2; weak D call: TRBD1 (5 bases). The germline V gene encodes CDR1 DFQATT and CDR2 SNEGSKA (reference sequence). Trimming cost V 1 base and J 2 bases, with 14 bases left between them. The CDR3 length is 15 residues. The CDR3 DNA follows: TGCAGTGCTAGAGGGGGGGGAAGCCTCAACTATGGCTACACCTTC. Its translation: CSARGGGSLNYGYTF.

The sample holds a few counts of this clone. The CDR3, as DNA: TGTGCCAGCAGTTTAGGTAGGGGCGTAGTCTACAATGAGCAGTTCTTC. Its protein is CASSLGRGVVYNEQFF. This chain links TRBV28 with TRBJ2-1; tentative D call: TRBD1 (5 bases). The germline CDR1 and CDR2 sequences are MDHEN and SYDVKM. V was cut by 2 bases and J by 3 bases, with 14 bases left in between. The CDR3 has 16 amino acids.

This clone was seen ten or more times. This chain joins TRBV20-1 and TRBJ2-4, with a possible D match to TRBD1 (6 bases). Germline lookup yields CDR1 DFQATT and CDR2 SNEGSKA (reference sequence). The CDR3 sequence is 15 residues long. Trimming pared 7 bases from V and 1 base from J, leaving 17 bases between. CDR3 loop: CSGEGQLAAKNIQYF. DNA for the CDR3: TGCAGTGGGGAAGGACAGCTGGCTGCCAAAAACATTCAGTACTTC.

The chain joins TRBV20-1 to TRBJ1-1; weak D call: TRBD1 (5 bases). Deletions cut 3 bases from V and 3 bases from J, with 14 bases between. Looked up from germline, CDR1 is DFQATT and CDR2 is SNEGSKA (reference sequence). This CDR3 has 14 amino acids. CDR3 protein: CSASVRAPHTEAFF. In DNA, the CDR3 is TGCAGTGCTAGTGTCAGGGCCCCCCACACTGAAGCTTTCTTT.

On this clone itself: At one end, the junction sequence differs from germline, possibly due to a read error. This chain links TRBV6-1 with TRBJ2-7; a possible D gene is TRBD2 (6 bases). The CDR3 is 15 amino acids. Germline-derived CDR1 and CDR2 are MNHNS and SASEGT. CDR3 sequence reads: CASREGPGSYYEQYF. The CDR3 coding sequence is TGTGCCAGCAGGGAAGGTCCCGGGAGTTATTACGAGCAGTACTTC.

The chain links TRBV6-2 or TRBV6-3 to TRBJ2-7; 11 bases agree with TRBD1. This CDR3 contains 14 residues. Unmatched junction bases numbered 6, after V lost 5 bases and J lost 6 bases. Germline loops: CDR1 MNHEY, CDR2 SVGEGT. DNA for the CDR3: TGTGCCAGCAGTCGTGCCGGGACAGGGGGCGAGCAGTACTTC. Amino acids: CASSRAGTGGEQYF.

The chain has TRBV5-6 and TRBJ1-1, with 9 bases that match TRBD1. The V gene's germline CDR1 is SGHDT and CDR2 YYEEEE. The J segment lost 0 bases and the V segment lost 3 bases, leaving 3 bases of the junction unmatched. This CDR3 region has 15 residues. The CDR3 bases are TGTGCCAGCAGCTGGGACAGGGAATTGAACACTGAAGCTTTCTTT. Its translation is CASSWDRELNTEAFF.

This clone is judged medium-sized (0.01 to 0.1%). The chain carries TRBV19 and TRBJ2-6, with D possibly matching TRBD1 (6 bases). Between the trimmed V and J ends, which lost 4 bases and 0 bases, there was a span of 10 bases. This CDR3 is built from 16 residues. Looked up from germline, CDR1 is LNHDA and CDR2 is SQIVND (reference sequence). CDR3 region: CASSTGQTSGANVLTF. DNA of the CDR3: TGTGCCAGTAGTACTGGACAGACCTCTGGGGCCAACGTCCTGACTTTC.

This clone has a handful of counts. The chain combines TRBV20-1 with TRBJ1-6, with a tentative D call TRBD1 (5 bases). Germline assignment: CDR1 DFQATT and CDR2 SNEGSKA (reference sequence). CDR3 length: 13 amino acids. Trimming took off 1 base at V and 6 bases at J, with 7 bases between the two ends. The chain's CDR3 is CSARGTSNSPLHF. For the CDR3, the DNA is TGCAGTGCTAGAGGGACAAGTAATTCACCCCTCCACTTT.

This clone was observed a handful of times. This chain joins TRBV2 and TRBJ1-6; TRBD1 aligns across 7 bases. The germline V gene has CDR1 SNHLY and CDR2 FYNNEI. CDR3 size: 15 residues. The V gene end was trimmed by 7 bases and the J gene end by 7 bases; junction bases not matched to a gene: 10. This chain's CDR3 is CASMTTGMGNSPLHF. The CDR3 DNA reads TGTGCCAGCATGACGACAGGGATGGGGAATTCACCCCTCCACTTT.

This clone was seen a handful of times. The genes are TRBV2 and TRBJ1-1, with a possible D match to TRBD1 (6 bases). V was trimmed by 4 bases and J by 6 bases, leaving 6 bases between them. Germline loops: CDR1 SNHLY, CDR2 FYNNEI. The CDR3 contains 11 residues. DNA for the CDR3: TGTGCCAGCAGTGGACAGGCTGAAGCTTTCTTT. This sequence encodes CASSGQAEAFF.

This clone qualifies as medium-sized. Different DNA sequences within this sample yield the same CDR3. The CDR3 is CASSPDSRTSGLAPYEQYF. In DNA form, the CDR3 reads TGTGCCAGCAGCCCCGATTCCCGGACGTCGGGACTAGCGCCCTACGAGCAGTACTTC. V and J are TRBV5-6 and TRBJ2-7; TRBD2 aligns across 10 bases. This CDR3 is built from 19 residues. The germline gives CDR1 SGHDT, CDR2 YYEEEE. The J segment lost 2 bases and the V segment lost 4 bases, leaving 18 bases of the junction unmatched.

The chain uses TRBV4-2 and TRBJ1-6; the D is unclear. The CDR3 has 14 amino acids. Germline CDR1 LGHNA, CDR2 YNFKEQ. Trimming cost V 0 bases and J 8 bases, with 8 bases left between them. The CDR3 is CASSQDQDYSPLHF. As DNA, the CDR3 is TGTGCCAGCAGCCAAGATCAGGATTATTCACCCCTCCACTTT.

There are a few counts of this clone. This chain links TRBV19 with TRBJ2-7, with TRBD2 identical over 8 bases. Unmatched junction bases numbered 12, after V lost 7 bases and J lost 1 base. The CDR3 loop spans 16 amino acids. CDR1 is LNHDA and CDR2 is SQIVND in the germline V gene (reference sequence). The CDR3: CASTSDSGVPSYEQYF. DNA for the CDR3: TGTGCCAGTACCTCCGATAGCGGGGTCCCTTCCTACGAGCAGTACTTC.

This clone was observed a handful of times. V gene TRBV27 combines with J gene TRBJ2-7; 8 bases match TRBD1. The CDR3 contains 11 residues. The germline CDR1 and CDR2 sequences are MNHEY and SMNVEV (reference sequence). The V segment lost 8 bases and the J segment 4 bases; nucleotides outside the gene matches: 1. CDR3 coding DNA: TGTGCCAGCCGGACAGGGTACGAGCAGTACTTC. Translated: CASRTGYEQYF.

This clone turned up a few times. The CDR3 DNA is TGTGCCATCAGGGAGGGATTAGCGGGAGGCCGGCTCAATGAGCAGTTCTTC. Amino acid sequence: CAIREGLAGGRLNEQFF. This chain connects TRBV10-3 to TRBJ2-1, with TRBD2 identical over 10 bases. This CDR3 comprises 17 residues. Looked up from germline, CDR1 is ENHRY and CDR2 is SYGVKD. V lost 6 bases, J lost 6 bases, and 14 bases stayed unmatched.

Note on this clone: The conserved phenylalanine or tryptophan normally closing the CDR3 is absent here, so this likely arose from a read error. The chain couples TRBV6-2 or TRBV6-3 to TRBJ1-1; TRBD1 agrees at 8 bases. Germline-derived CDR1 and CDR2 are MNHEY and SVGEGT. This CDR3 contains 15 residues. CDR3 in DNA: TGTGCCAGCATTTACGCGCGGACAGGGAGTACTGAAGCTTTCTTG. Its protein product is CASIYARTGSTEAFL.